These 27 T cell receptor beta chains were sequenced from one sample in a study of long-term antiretroviral therapy in people with HIV. The assay used was immunoSEQ (version v3.0), run at survey level. Assay: immunoSEQ multiplex PCR; the TCRdb copy retains only in-frame clones and omits some. Counted here are roughly 16,000 clones, around 96% occurring once; the ten biggest clones make up roughly 1.5%. This material consisted of unsorted PBMCs, taken more than 10 years after starting antiretroviral therapy. The origin of the receptors is a man aged 25-45 years with HIV.

V and J are TRBV5-1 and TRBJ1-2; D not certain. CDR1 is SGHRS and CDR2 is YFSETQ in the germline V gene. Trimming cost V 0 bases and J 8 bases, with 17 bases left between them. CDR3 size: 15 residues. The CDR3 is CASSLGPDTHGGYTF. DNA of the CDR3: TGCGCCAGCAGCTTGGGGCCCGACACCCATGGGGGCTACACCTTC.

The CDR3 nucleotides read TGTGCCAGCAGCTTCGCACAGGGATCCTACAATGAGCAGTTCTTC. The encoded protein is CASSFAQGSYNEQFF. This chain connects TRBV7-6 to TRBJ2-1, with a weak D call TRBD1 (6 bases). Trimming removed 3 bases from V and 1 base from J, with 10 bases in between. Germline values: CDR1 SGHVS, CDR2 FNYEAQ. This CDR3 has 15 residues.

This chain joins TRBV6-1 and TRBJ1-5; D is unclear. V lost 3 bases to trimming and J lost 0 bases, with 12 bases between them. The germline V gene has CDR1 MNHNS and CDR2 SASEGT. This CDR3 comprises 16 residues. CDR3 in amino acids: CASSDISGLSNQPQHF. The DNA of the CDR3 is TGTGCCAGCAGTGATATCTCAGGACTTAGCAATCAGCCCCAGCATTTT.

The chain employs TRBV6-5 and TRBJ2-7, with TRBD2 matching 7 bases. The CDR3 has 13 residues. Losses at the gene ends were 5 bases for V and 6 bases for J; bases not matched to a gene: 7. Germline V gene data show CDR1 as MNHEY and CDR2 as SVGAGI. The CDR3 region is CASSPGRGSEQYV. The CDR3 DNA reads TGTGCCAGCAGTCCCGGGCGGGGGAGCGAGCAGTACGTC.

The gene calls are TRBV7-9 and TRBJ1-3; D is uncertain. The CDR3 spans 14 residues. Germline CDR1 SEHNR, CDR2 FQNEAQ (reference sequence). V gave up 7 bases and J gave up 0 bases, with 10 bases separating them. CDR3 bases: TGTGCCAGCACCCCCCGTAACTCTGGAAACACCATATATTTT. Its protein is CASTPRNSGNTIYF.

The genes are TRBV18 and TRBJ1-5, with D uncertain. Trimming took 2 bases from V and 0 from J, leaving 8 bases between them. The CDR3 has 15 residues. The V gene's germline CDR1 is KGHSH and CDR2 LQKENI. The CDR3 sequence is CASSPAGYSNQPQHF. The DNA for the CDR3 is TGTGCCAGCTCACCAGCCGGTTATAGCAATCAGCCCCAGCATTTT.

The V and J genes are TRBV9 and TRBJ2-2; D not certain. The CDR3 is 15 amino acids. Looked up from germline, CDR1 is SGDLS and CDR2 is YYNGEE. V was clipped by 0 bases and J by 0 bases, with 6 bases between them. CDR3 in DNA: TGTGCCAGCAGCGTAGTCGGTGCGAACACCGGGGAGCTGTTTTTT. This sequence encodes CASSVVGANTGELFF.

The V and J genes are TRBV19 and TRBJ2-3; 11 bases map to TRBD1. The germline CDR1 and CDR2 sequences are LNHDA and SQIVND (reference sequence). CDR3 length: 21 residues. J was trimmed by 6 bases and V by 5 bases; bases with no gene match: 25. CDR3 DNA sequence: TGTGCCAGTAGTGGACGGCTGGGACAGGGGGTAGGCGGGGGCCCCTCCGATACGCAGTATTTT. Encoded protein: CASSGRLGQGVGGGPSDTQYF.

Here the CDR3 DNA reads TGTGCCAGCAGCTTAGCAGGCTATGAAAAACTGTTTTTT. Its translation is CASSLAGYEKLFF. The chain has TRBV11-2 and TRBJ1-4; D not certain. The germline V gene has CDR1 SGHAT and CDR2 FQNNGV. Trimming took off 1 base at V and 6 bases at J, with 6 bases between the two ends. There are 13 residues in the CDR3.

This chain links TRBV6-5 with TRBJ1-1; TRBD1 matches at 9 bases. This CDR3 is 15 amino acids long. V gave up 4 bases and J gave up 1 base; unmatched junction bases: 4. Germline V CDR1 and CDR2: MNHEY, SVGAGI. In DNA form, the CDR3 reads TGTGCCAGCAGTTTTCCGGGACAGGGGAACACTGAAGCTTTCTTT. It translates to CASSFPGQGNTEAFF.

The chain links TRBV25-1 to TRBJ1-1; no clear D gene. This CDR3 spans 12 amino acids. V lost 6 bases and J lost 1, with 6 bases in between. Germline CDR1 is MGHDK and CDR2 is SYGVNS. CDR3 DNA: TGTGCCAGCAGGGCAGGGAACACTGAAGCTTTCTTT. Its protein product is CASRAGNTEAFF.

The chain recombines TRBV5-4 with TRBJ2-7; 11 nucleotides align to TRBD2. The J segment lost 5 bases and the V segment lost 4 bases, leaving 8 bases of the junction unmatched. CDR1 SGHNT and CDR2 YYREEE come from the germline V gene (reference sequence). The CDR3 is 15 amino acids. This chain's CDR3 is CASSGPGLAADEQYF. CDR3 nucleotides: TGTGCCAGCAGCGGTCCGGGACTAGCGGCGGACGAGCAGTACTTC.

This clone was observed once. V gene TRBV2 combines with J gene TRBJ1-5; a possible D gene is TRBD1 (6 bases). Trimming took off 5 bases at V and 7 bases at J, with 15 bases between the two ends. The CDR3 contains 14 residues. Per the germline V gene, CDR1 is SNHLY and CDR2 is FYNNEI. The CDR3 DNA reads TGTGCCAGCAGTCCAACAGGGATGGGACAGCCCCAGCATTTT. It is translated as CASSPTGMGQPQHF.

The chain has TRBV6-5 and TRBJ1-1; TRBD1 might be the D (5 bases). V lost 5 bases and J 2 bases, leaving 12 bases between the germline ends. Germline loops: CDR1 MNHEY, CDR2 SVGAGI. This CDR3 region has 14 residues. Here the CDR3 reads CASSKGQGNTEAFF. DNA for the CDR3: TGTGCCAGCAGTAAGGGGCAGGGAAACACTGAAGCTTTCTTT.

The chain recombines TRBV9 with TRBJ2-3, with TRBD2 matching over 9 bases. V was clipped by 3 bases and J by 3 bases; unmatched bases: 5. Germline loops: CDR1 SGDLS, CDR2 YYNGEE. The CDR3 contains 15 residues. The CDR3 sequence is CASSGPGLATDTQYF. Here the CDR3 DNA reads TGTGCCAGCAGCGGACCGGGACTAGCAACAGATACGCAGTATTTT. The full variable domain, with the rest looked up from reference TRBV9 and TRBJ2-3, is DSGVTQTPKHLITATGQRVTLRCSPRSGDLSVYWYQQSLDQGLQFLIQYYNGEERAKGNILERFSAQQFPDLHSELNLSSLELGDSALYFCASSGPGLATDTQYFGPGTRLTVL.

DNA for the CDR3: TGTGCCACCAGCAGAGACAAGACAGGGGTTCGTACCTACGAGCAGTACTTC. The encoded protein is CATSRDKTGVRTYEQYF. The chain uses TRBV15 and TRBJ2-7; 8 bases map to TRBD1. CDR1 and CDR2 from the germline V gene are LNHNV and YYDKDF (reference sequence). Germline trimming cut 0 bases from V and 2 bases from J; bases unmatched to any gene: 9. The CDR3 extends over 17 amino acids.

The chain has TRBV5-1 and TRBJ1-5; D not resolved. The ends were cut back, 1 base at V and 0 bases at J, with 5 bases in the middle. The germline V gene encodes CDR1 SGHRS and CDR2 YFSETQ. CDR3 size: 14 residues. In DNA form, the CDR3 reads TGCGCCAGCAGCTTGAGTTATAGCAATCAGCCCCAGCATTTT. Translating it yields CASSLSYSNQPQHF.

The V and J genes are TRBV7-2 and TRBJ2-2, with unresolved D. V was trimmed by 8 bases and J by 7 bases, leaving 11 bases between them. Germline V gene sequence: CDR1 SGHTA, CDR2 FQGNSA. The length of the CDR3 is 12 residues. The DNA of the CDR3 is TGTGCCAGCCGGGCGTTTGGCGGGGAGCTGTTTTTT. Protein sequence: CASRAFGGELFF.

The J gene is TRBJ1-1, the V gene TRBV7-2; 7 bases align to TRBD1. V trimming: 5 bases; J trimming: 5 bases; junction bases outside the gene matches: 5. Germline loops: CDR1 SGHTA, CDR2 FQGNSA. CDR3 length: 13 amino acids. This CDR3 is CASSPQGGTEAFF. CDR3 DNA: TGTGCCAGCAGCCCCCAGGGGGGTACTGAAGCTTTCTTT.

This clone was seen only once. The V call is TRBV4-1, the J call TRBJ2-6; D not resolved. V was trimmed by 0 bases and J by 1 base, leaving 13 bases between them. This CDR3 is 18 amino acids long. In germline, CDR1 is MGHRA, CDR2 YSYEKL. CDR3: CASSQEGRPFSGANVLTF. The DNA for the CDR3 is TGCGCCAGCAGCCAAGAGGGCAGACCTTTTTCTGGGGCCAACGTCCTGACTTTC.

The CDR3 DNA reads as TGTGCCAGCAGCTTCTCTGGGGATGGCTACACCTTC. This sequence encodes CASSFSGDGYTF. The V call is TRBV5-6, the J call TRBJ1-2; D is uncertain. V lost 2 bases and J 6 bases, leaving 8 bases between the germline ends. Per the germline V gene, CDR1 is SGHDT and CDR2 is YYEEEE. This CDR3 is 12 amino acids long.

The genes are TRBV4-2 and TRBJ1-4; 9 bases align to TRBD1. The CDR3 contains 15 residues. V lost 2 bases, J lost 5 bases, and 3 bases stayed unmatched. CDR1 and CDR2 (germline): LGHNA, YNFKEQ. In DNA, the CDR3 is TGTGCCAGCAGCCAACAAACAGGGGGCAATGAAAAACTGTTTTTT. This gives the protein CASSQQTGGNEKLFF.

The chain carries TRBV11-3 and TRBJ2-6; tentative D call: TRBD1 (6 bases). CDR3 length equals 17 residues. The germline V and J ends were trimmed by 9 bases and 0 bases, with 18 bases remaining between them. Germline V gene data show CDR1 as SGHNT and CDR2 as YENEEA. The CDR3: CARQTRDTPSGANVLTF. As DNA, the CDR3 is TGTGCCAGACAAACTCGGGACACCCCCTCTGGGGCCAACGTCCTGACTTTC.

The chain recombines TRBV5-1 with TRBJ2-5; 10 bases agree with TRBD2. In germline, CDR1 is SGHRS, CDR2 YFSETQ. CDR3 length: 15 amino acids. V lost 3 bases, J lost 3 bases, and 5 bases stayed unmatched. The CDR3 DNA sequence: TGCGCCAGCAGCTCTTCAGGACTAGCGGAAGAGACCCAGTACTTC. Translating it yields CASSSSGLAEETQYF. Full variable domain (remainder filled in from reference TRBV5-1 and TRBJ2-5): KAGVTQTPRYLIKTRGQQVTLSCSPISGHRSVSWYQQTPGQGLQFLFEYFSETQRNKGNFPGRFSGRQFSNSRSEMNVSTLELGDSALYLCASSSSGLAEETQYFGPGTRLLVL.

This clone was picked up one time. The chain links TRBV5-1 to TRBJ1-2; 8 bases line up with TRBD1. This CDR3 has 13 amino acids. After removal of 4 bases from V and 8 bases from J, the junction contained 7 bases not matched to a gene. Germline CDR1 is SGHRS and CDR2 is YFSETQ. CDR3: CASSPGQGEGYTF. CDR3 nucleotides: TGCGCCAGCAGCCCCGGACAGGGCGAAGGCTACACCTTC.

This chain joins TRBV10-2 and TRBJ2-1, with TRBD2 matching over 15 bases. CDR1 is WSHSY, CDR2 SAAADI, per germline. CDR3 length: 18 residues. Trimming at V came to 10 bases and at J to 0 bases, leaving 10 bases not matched to a gene. CDR3 loop: CATLGLAGGVSSYNEQFF. As DNA, the CDR3 is TGCGCCACCCTGGGACTAGCGGGGGGCGTAAGCTCCTACAATGAGCAGTTCTTC.

The chain combines TRBV5-6 with TRBJ2-3, with 9 nucleotides matching TRBD2. Losses at the gene ends were 0 bases for V and 7 bases for J; bases not matched to a gene: 6. In germline, CDR1 is SGHDT, CDR2 YYEEEE. This CDR3 has 15 residues. CDR3 bases: TGTGCCAGCAGCTTGGAAAGCGGGGGGCTCCATACGCAGTATTTT. Amino acid sequence: CASSLESGGLHTQYF.